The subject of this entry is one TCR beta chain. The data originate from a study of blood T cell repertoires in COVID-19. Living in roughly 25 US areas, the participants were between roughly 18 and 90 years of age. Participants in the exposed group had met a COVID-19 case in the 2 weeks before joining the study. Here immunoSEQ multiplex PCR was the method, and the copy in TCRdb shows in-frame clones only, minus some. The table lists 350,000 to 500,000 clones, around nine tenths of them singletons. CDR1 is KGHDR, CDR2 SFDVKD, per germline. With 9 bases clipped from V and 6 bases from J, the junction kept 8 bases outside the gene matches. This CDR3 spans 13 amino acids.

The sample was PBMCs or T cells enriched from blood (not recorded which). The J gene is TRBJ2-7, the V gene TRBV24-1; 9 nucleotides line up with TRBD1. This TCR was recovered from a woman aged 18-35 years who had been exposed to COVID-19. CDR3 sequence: CATEGQGGSEQYF. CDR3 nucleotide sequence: TGTGCCACCGAGGGACAGGGAGGGAGCGAGCAGTACTTC.